The TCR beta chain described here comes from a study of cytomegalovirus exposure and HLA in healthy donors. 60 Vbeta and 13 Jbeta primers were used in PCR. Using immunoSEQ multiplex PCR, the repertoire was profiled, and TCRdb retains in-frame clones only, with some absent. The sample consists of approximately 190,000 clones, around 85% of them appearing once. The CDR3 runs to 14 residues. From germline, CDR1 is SGHTA and CDR2 FQGNSA. The V gene lost 1 base and the J gene lost 6 bases, with 13 bases spanning the gap. J is TRBJ2-7 and V is TRBV7-2; D is unclear. The sequenced sample was PBMCs. This TCR was recovered from a man in his forties in good health and CMV-seropositive. CDR3 sequence reads: CASSLGESLFEQYF. CDR3 nucleotides: TGTGCCAGCAGCTTAGGCGAGTCCCTTTTCGAGCAGTACTTC.